The 19 T cell receptor beta chains in this list originate from one sample, sequenced in a study of OX40 agonist ivuxolimab in advanced cancers. Method: immunoSEQ multiplex PCR; TCRdb's copy keeps in-frame clones and lacks some. The repertoire holds some 50,000 clones, with about 89% as singletons. The starting material was CD4+ or CD8+ T cells sorted from blood, obtained in a trial of the OX40 agonist ivuxolimab. The source of these receptors is an adult with an advanced solid tumor such as melanoma, head and neck, liver or kidney cancer.

The chain carries TRBV6-5 and TRBJ2-7; weak D call: TRBD2 (5 bases). V was shortened by 8 bases and J by 4 bases, with 12 bases between the two germline ends. The V gene's germline CDR1 is MNHEY and CDR2 SVGAGI. The CDR3 is 12 residues long. The CDR3 here is CASGLSGYEQYF. As DNA, the CDR3 is TGTGCCAGCGGCCTTTCGGGGTACGAGCAGTACTTC.

The V call is TRBV23-1, the J call TRBJ2-7; possibly TRBD1 or TRBD2 for D (5 bases each). TRBV23-1 is classed as an ORF, of uncertain function. V was cut by 2 bases and J by 0 bases, with 11 bases left in between. This CDR3 region has 15 residues. As DNA, the CDR3 is TGCGCCAGCAGTCAACTTTCCGGGACCTCCTACGAGCAGTACTTC. This gives the protein CASSQLSGTSYEQYF.

This clone was observed a handful of times. The rearrangement links TRBV6-1 to TRBJ1-5; D remains unclear. V lost 6 bases to trimming and J lost 2 bases, with 11 bases between them. This CDR3 contains 14 residues. Germline V gene data show CDR1 as MNHNS and CDR2 as SASEGT. The CDR3 DNA is TGTGCCAGCAGAGACCCTATGGGCAATCAGCCCCAGCATTTT. As protein: CASRDPMGNQPQHF.

V is TRBV27 and J is TRBJ1-1; D not resolved. CDR3 length: 13 residues. The ends were cut back, 4 bases at V and 7 bases at J, with 13 bases in the middle. Germline CDR1 and CDR2: MNHEY and SMNVEV (reference sequence). CDR3 nucleotides: TGTGCCAGCAGTTACTCTCTTGAACATGAAGCTTTCTTT. It translates to CASSYSLEHEAFF.

The chain carries TRBV27 and TRBJ2-7, with 13 bases fitting TRBD2. The CDR3 has 15 amino acids. Germline trimming cut 7 bases from V and 7 bases from J; bases unmatched to any gene: 10. Germline loops: CDR1 MNHEY, CDR2 SMNVEV (reference sequence). The CDR3 DNA is TGTGCCAGCACCCCAGGGACTAGCGGGGCGGGGGAGCAGTACTTC. Protein sequence: CASTPGTSGAGEQYF.

The chain carries TRBV11-3 and TRBJ2-1, with unresolved D. The CDR3 extends over 13 amino acids. The V gene's germline CDR1 is SGHNT and CDR2 YENEEA. The V gene lost 1 base and the J gene lost 2 bases, with 3 bases spanning the gap. The CDR3 loop reads CASSLGAYNEQFF. Written as DNA, the CDR3 is TGTGCCAGCAGCTTAGGGGCCTACAATGAGCAGTTCTTC.

J is TRBJ2-2 and V is TRBV2, with 9 bases identical to TRBD1. After removal of 4 bases from V and 3 bases from J, the junction contained 18 bases not matched to a gene. The CDR3 covers 20 residues. Germline CDR1 reads SNHLY; CDR2 reads FYNNEI. The CDR3: CASSGKGAWDRVPDTGELFF. The CDR3 bases are TGTGCCAGCAGTGGGAAAGGGGCGTGGGACAGGGTGCCGGACACCGGGGAGCTGTTTTTT. Based on the CDR3 plus reference TRBV2 and TRBJ2-2, the full variable domain is EPEVTQTPSHQVTQMGQEVILRCVPISNHLYFYWYRQILGQKVEFLVSFYNNEISEKSEIFDDQFSVERPDGSNFTLKIRSTKLEDSAMYFCASSGKGAWDRVPDTGELFFGEGSRLTVL.

This clone turned up a few times. The chain recombines TRBV19 with TRBJ1-6; D gene uncertain. In germline, CDR1 is LNHDA, CDR2 SQIVND (reference sequence). V was pared by 6 bases and J by 7 bases, with 7 bases between. The length of the CDR3 is 12 residues. CDR3 sequence reads: CASRVGNSPLHF. The CDR3 DNA reads TGTGCCAGTAGGGTCGGGAATTCACCCCTCCACTTT. Full variable domain (remainder filled in from reference TRBV19 and TRBJ1-6): DGGITQSPKYLFRKEGQNVTLSCEQNLNHDAMYWYRQDPGQGLRLIYYSQIVNDFQKGDIAEGYSVSREKKESFPLTVTSAQKNPTAFYLCASRVGNSPLHFGNGTRLTVT.

The chain carries TRBV5-5 and TRBJ1-5; D call uncertain. This CDR3 is 15 amino acids long. Trimming shortened V by 4 bases and J by 7 bases, and 18 bases separated the two germline ends. The germline gives CDR1 SGHKS, CDR2 YYEKEE (reference sequence). The CDR3 sequence: CASSAAPGGYQPQHF. In nucleotides, the CDR3 is TGTGCCAGCAGCGCGGCGCCCGGTGGGTACCAGCCCCAGCATTTT.

This chain connects TRBV19 to TRBJ2-6; perhaps TRBD1 as D (5 bases). Trimming removed 5 bases from V and 0 bases from J, with 14 bases in between. Germline V gene data show CDR1 as LNHDA and CDR2 as SQIVND (reference sequence). CDR3 size: 17 residues. CDR3 in amino acids: CASSSSTESSGANVLTF. Written as DNA, the CDR3 is TGTGCCAGTAGTTCTTCGACAGAGAGCTCTGGGGCCAACGTCCTGACTTTC.

In this sample, this clone turned up a few times. CDR3 protein: CASSAGTAEAFF. The CDR3 DNA reads TGTGCCAGCAGCGCCGGGACAGCTGAAGCTTTCTTT. The gene calls are TRBV9 and TRBJ1-1, with 7 bases matching TRBD1. The germline CDR1 and CDR2 sequences are SGDLS and YYNGEE. There are 12 residues in the CDR3. Germline trimming cut 3 bases from V and 6 bases from J; bases unmatched to any gene: 2.

The chain uses TRBV19 and TRBJ1-1, with no clear D. Trimming removed 2 bases at V and 6 bases at J, with 10 bases between. This CDR3 has 13 residues. Germline V CDR1 and CDR2: LNHDA, SQIVND (reference sequence). The CDR3 DNA is TGTGCCAGTAGTATACCCGGGTGGGCTGAAGCTTTCTTT. Translating gives CASSIPGWAEAFF.

The V and J genes are TRBV11-2 and TRBJ1-2, with D hard to call. V was shortened by 1 base and J by 0 bases, with 6 bases between the two germline ends. Germline V gives CDR1 SGHAT, CDR2 FQNNGV. This CDR3 region has 14 residues. This CDR3 reads CASSLGAANYGYTF. The CDR3 nucleotides are TGTGCCAGCAGCTTAGGCGCAGCTAACTATGGCTACACCTTC.

The rearrangement links TRBV27 to TRBJ1-6; 9 bases are a match to TRBD1. The CDR3 consists of 13 residues. The germline CDR1 and CDR2 sequences are MNHEY and SMNVEV (reference sequence). V lost 11 bases and J lost 10; bases outside the gene matches: 9. The CDR3 sequence: CASGDRVKSPLHF. The CDR3 nucleotides read TGTGCCTCGGGGGACAGGGTAAAATCACCCCTCCACTTT.

The rearrangement uses TRBV5-6 and TRBJ2-5; D possibly corresponds to TRBD1 (6 bases). The CDR3 is 14 amino acids. CDR1 SGHDT and CDR2 YYEEEE come from the germline V gene. Trimming removed 2 bases from V and 2 bases from J, with 10 bases in between. This chain's CDR3 is CASSFGTKQETQYF. As DNA, the CDR3 is TGTGCCAGCAGCTTTGGGACAAAACAAGAGACCCAGTACTTC.

Note on this clone: Within the sample, other DNA sequences also encode this same CDR3. J is TRBJ1-1 and V is TRBV9; D is undetermined. V gave up 0 bases and J gave up 1 base, with 4 bases separating them. The CDR3 extends over 13 amino acids. Germline V gene sequence: CDR1 SGDLS, CDR2 YYNGEE. The DNA of the CDR3 is TGTGCCAGCAGCGTAGCCGGGAACACTGAAGCTTTCTTT. This translates into CASSVAGNTEAFF.

V is TRBV7-9 and J is TRBJ2-1; 12 positions match TRBD2. The CDR3 extends over 15 amino acids. V lost 6 bases to trimming and J lost 8 bases; unmatched junction nucleotides: 8. Germline CDR1 SEHNR, CDR2 FQNEAQ (reference sequence). The CDR3 loop reads CASSYPSGGAHEQFF. CDR3 nucleotide sequence: TGTGCCAGCAGTTACCCTAGCGGGGGGGCGCATGAGCAGTTCTTC.

V gene TRBV9 combines with J gene TRBJ1-4; D gene ambiguous. The ends were cut back, 2 bases at V and 0 bases at J, with 8 bases in the middle. The germline V gene has CDR1 SGDLS and CDR2 YYNGEE. This CDR3 is 15 amino acids long. The CDR3 is CASSVGSATNEKLFF. The CDR3 nucleotides read TGTGCCAGCAGCGTTGGCTCAGCAACTAATGAAAAACTGTTTTTT.

The CDR3 nucleotides read TGTGCCAGCAGCTTAATCGCTAGCGGGAGAGGAACGGTGGAGACCCAGTACTTC. Translated, it gives CASSLIASGRGTVETQYF. The genes are TRBV7-8 and TRBJ2-5, with 10 bases that match TRBD2. Germline CDR1 SGHVS, CDR2 FQNEAQ. V lost 2 bases, J lost 5 bases, and 14 bases stayed unmatched. The CDR3 extends over 18 amino acids.